The 23 T cell receptor beta chains in this list originate from one sample, sequenced in a study of blood T cell repertoires in COVID-19. Assay used: immunoSEQ multiplex PCR; TCRdb lists only in-frame clones, some missing. The sample shows 81,000 or so clones, approximately 92% of them seen only once. The material sequenced was peripheral blood. These receptors all stem from a woman aged 55-69 years with active COVID-19.

The V call is TRBV27, the J call TRBJ1-2, with 7 bases identical to TRBD1. Germline loops: CDR1 MNHEY, CDR2 SMNVEV (reference sequence). The ends lost 2 bases at V and 5 bases at J; junction bases unmatched: 5. This CDR3 is built from 14 residues. In DNA form, the CDR3 reads TGTGCCAGCAGTTTAGCGCCAGGGGGGTATGGCTACACCTTC. It codes for CASSLAPGGYGYTF.

This clone was seen a few times. The rearrangement links TRBV5-1 to TRBJ1-5, with 7 bases that match TRBD1. V lost 3 bases and J lost 5; bases outside the gene matches: 5. This CDR3 contains 14 residues. Germline CDR1 SGHRS, CDR2 YFSETQ. As DNA, the CDR3 is TGCGCCAGCAGCTGGGACAGCGTAGATCAGCCCCAGCATTTT. It encodes CASSWDSVDQPQHF.

The chain carries TRBV5-1 and TRBJ2-7; a possible D gene is TRBD1 (6 bases). The V and J ends lost 4 bases and 7 bases respectively, with 27 bases between them. Germline lookup yields CDR1 SGHRS and CDR2 YFSETQ. CDR3 length: 17 residues. In nucleotides, the CDR3 is TGCGCCAGCAGCCCCGACGGCTACAGGGAGACCCCTCGAGAGCAGTACTTC. Its translation is CASSPDGYRETPREQYF. Variable domain in full (rest from reference TRBV5-1 and TRBJ2-7): KAGVTQTPRYLIKTRGQQVTLSCSPISGHRSVSWYQQTPGQGLQFLFEYFSETQRNKGNFPGRFSGRQFSNSRSEMNVSTLELGDSALYLCASSPDGYRETPREQYFGPGTRLTVT.

This chain uses TRBV6-2 or TRBV6-3 with TRBJ2-1; maybe TRBD2 (6 bases). The CDR3 length is 16 residues. V lost 6 bases and J 1 base, leaving 16 bases between the germline ends. The germline V gene has CDR1 MNHEY and CDR2 SVGEGT. The CDR3 sequence: CASSKLADLSYNEQFF. The CDR3 nucleotides read TGTGCCAGCAGCAAGTTAGCGGACCTTTCCTACAATGAGCAGTTCTTC.

The chain has TRBV21-1 and TRBJ2-3; the table's D call, TRBD1, has no DNA check behind it. TRBV21-1 is designated a pseudogene. The CDR3 extends over 16 amino acids. CDR3: CASSIPRDRGLCTQYF. CDR3 nucleotides: TGTGCCAGCAGCATCCCCCGGGACAGGGGGCTGTGTACGCAGTATTTT.

This clone has just one count. CDR3 region: CASSVSGGVTDTQYF. The CDR3 coding sequence is TGTGCCAGCAGCGTTAGCGGGGGGGTCACAGATACGCAGTATTTT. V is TRBV7-2 and J is TRBJ2-3; TRBD2 aligns across 11 bases. Germline V CDR1 and CDR2: SGHTA, FQGNSA. Trimming cost V 5 bases and J 2 bases; bases outside gene matches: 3. This CDR3 has 15 residues. Filled out from reference TRBV7-2 and TRBJ2-3, the complete variable domain reads GAGVSQSPSNKVTEKGKDVELRCDPISGHTALYWYRQSLGQGLEFLIYFQGNSAPDKSGLPSDRFSAERTGGSVSTLTIQRTQQEDSAVYLCASSVSGGVTDTQYFGPGTRLTVL.

This chain connects TRBV7-6 to TRBJ2-5; 7 bases are a match to TRBD1. V was clipped by 4 bases and J by 5 bases; unmatched bases: 13. This CDR3 contains 16 residues. Germline V gives CDR1 SGHVS, CDR2 FNYEAQ. The CDR3 bases are TGTGCCAGCAGCTCATTCGGGACAGCCCCGGGTGAGACCCAGTACTTC. Its translation is CASSSFGTAPGETQYF. Full variable domain (missing parts from reference TRBV7-6 and TRBJ2-5): GAGVSQSPRYKVTKRGQDVALRCDPISGHVSLYWYRQALGQGPEFLTYFNYEAQQDKSGLPNDRFSAERPEGSISTLTIQRTEQRDSAMYRCASSSFGTAPGETQYFGPGTRLLVL.

A few counts support this clone. This chain links TRBV7-6 with TRBJ2-2; weak D call: TRBD1 (5 bases). This CDR3 comprises 16 residues. CDR1 is SGHVS and CDR2 is FNYEAQ in the germline V gene. The V end was cut by 5 bases, the J end by 0 bases, with 13 bases between. CDR3: CASSPQGAANTGELFF. The CDR3 DNA reads as TGTGCCAGCAGCCCGCAGGGCGCCGCGAACACCGGGGAGCTGTTTTTT.

The rearrangement joins TRBV5-4 to TRBJ2-2; 9 nucleotides align to TRBD1. Germline CDR1 reads SGHNT; CDR2 reads YYREEE (reference sequence). V shed 7 bases and J 4 bases; nucleotides not matched to a gene: 2. This CDR3 is 13 amino acids long. CDR3 nucleotides: TGTGCCAGCCGGACAGGGGTCACCGGGGAGCTGTTTTTT. Translating it yields CASRTGVTGELFF.

The gene calls are TRBV7-9 and TRBJ2-7, with unresolved D. The CDR3 consists of 13 residues. From germline, CDR1 is SEHNR and CDR2 FQNEAQ (reference sequence). The germline V and J ends were trimmed by 5 bases and 2 bases, with 10 bases remaining between them. The CDR3 nucleotides are TGTGCCAGCAGCCGCCTAGGAACCTACGAGCAGTACTTC. Translating gives CASSRLGTYEQYF.

The chain carries TRBV18 and TRBJ2-1; 14 bases are shared with TRBD2. Germline loops: CDR1 KGHSH, CDR2 LQKENI. V lost 3 bases, J lost 9 bases, and 7 bases stayed unmatched. The CDR3 consists of 16 residues. The CDR3 reads CASSPEGLAGVGEQFF. CDR3 sequence (DNA): TGTGCCAGCTCACCGGAGGGACTAGCGGGAGTCGGTGAGCAGTTCTTC.

The sample holds one count of this clone. The V call is TRBV9, the J call TRBJ1-2; TRBD1 matches at 9 bases. J lost 4 bases, V lost 3 bases, and 4 bases had no gene match. This CDR3 contains 14 residues. Germline CDR1 and CDR2: SGDLS and YYNGEE. CDR3 sequence reads: CASSAGDRVYGYTF. The CDR3 region has the DNA TGTGCCAGCAGCGCAGGGGACAGGGTCTATGGCTACACCTTC.

As DNA, the CDR3 is TGTGCCAGCAGCCCCCCGAAGTACATTACCTACGAGCAGTACTTC. This translates into CASSPPKYITYEQYF. The J gene is TRBJ2-7, the V gene TRBV11-3, with D unresolved. The V gene's germline CDR1 is SGHNT and CDR2 YENEEA. The CDR3 is 15 residues long. V shed 5 bases and J shed 2 bases, with 16 bases lying between them.

V and J are TRBV30 and TRBJ1-3; D is ambiguous. The CDR3 totals 14 residues. Germline V lookup: CDR1 GTSNPN, CDR2 SVGIG (reference sequence). V gave up 3 bases and J gave up 1 base, with 10 bases separating them. The CDR3 coding sequence is TGTGCCTGGAGGTCAGGAACGTCTGGAAACACCATATATTTT. It encodes CAWRSGTSGNTIYF. The complete variable domain, with remaining parts taken from reference TRBV30 and TRBJ1-3, reads SQTIHQWPATLVQPVGSPLSLECTVEGTSNPNLYWYRQAAGRGLQLLFYSVGIGQISSEVPQNLSASRPQDRQFILSSKKLLLSDSGFYLCAWRSGTSGNTIYFGEGSWLTVV.

The rearrangement links TRBV7-8 to TRBJ2-3, with 13 bases that match TRBD2. The CDR3 consists of 15 residues. Germline loops: CDR1 SGHVS, CDR2 FQNEAQ. Trimming took 4 bases from V and 9 from J; bases not matched to a gene: 7. For the CDR3, the DNA is TGTGCCAGCAGCTCGGGACTAGCGGGGACCACGACGCAGTATTTT. Amino acids: CASSSGLAGTTTQYF.

The DNA for the CDR3 is TGTGCCAGCAGCCCGACCTACAGGGACACTGAAGCTTTCTTT. This gives the protein CASSPTYRDTEAFF. The V call is TRBV9, the J call TRBJ1-1; the D gene is possibly TRBD1 (6 bases). This CDR3 spans 14 amino acids. Trimming pared 4 bases from V and 3 bases from J, leaving 13 bases between. Germline V lookup: CDR1 SGDLS, CDR2 YYNGEE.

This clone has just one count. Its ends do not fully match the called genes, so a read error is possible. The V gene is TRBV9, the J gene TRBJ2-3; 10 nucleotides align to TRBD2. CDR3 length: 17 amino acids. CDR1 and CDR2 from the germline V gene are SGDLS and YYNGEE. The CDR3 spells CAGSTFRTSGSTDTQYF. The CDR3 bases are TGTGCCGGCAGCACCTTCCGGACTAGCGGTAGCACAGATACGCAGTATTTT.

This chain links TRBV3-1 (or the pseudogene TRBV3-2) with TRBJ2-4; D unclear. The length of the CDR3 is 15 residues. V lost 1 base and J 0 bases, leaving 7 bases between the germline ends. CDR1 and CDR2 from the germline V gene are LGHDT and YNNKEL (reference sequence). CDR3 region: CASSQGPGAKNIQYF. The CDR3 DNA reads as TGTGCCAGCAGCCAAGGACCAGGAGCCAAAAACATTCAGTACTTC.

The rearrangement uses TRBV7-2 and TRBJ1-4; 7 bases match TRBD1. CDR3 length equals 15 residues. V lost 4 bases, J lost 8 bases, and 10 bases stayed unmatched. The germline V gene encodes CDR1 SGHTA and CDR2 FQGNSA. This CDR3 reads CASSYFDRVQEKLFF. The DNA of the CDR3 is TGTGCCAGCAGCTATTTTGACAGGGTGCAAGAAAAACTGTTTTTT.

The chain employs TRBV3-1 (or the pseudogene TRBV3-2) and TRBJ1-1; TRBD1 matches at 7 bases. CDR3 length: 16 amino acids. The V gene's germline CDR1 is LGHDT and CDR2 YNNKEL (reference sequence). V lost 1 base, J lost 5 bases, and 10 bases stayed unmatched. The CDR3 region is CASSQALLTGRTEAFF. Here the CDR3 DNA reads TGTGCCAGCAGCCAAGCTCTTCTGACAGGGAGGACTGAAGCTTTCTTT.

The genes are TRBV19 and TRBJ2-5; 8 bases agree with TRBD2. Germline V lookup: CDR1 LNHDA, CDR2 SQIVND (reference sequence). This CDR3 spans 15 amino acids. V lost 10 bases, J lost 4 bases, and 14 bases stayed unmatched. CDR3 in amino acids: CATRVRGGAPETQYF. CDR3 nucleotide sequence: TGTGCCACCCGGGTCCGGGGGGGGGCTCCAGAGACCCAGTACTTC.

The rearrangement links TRBV2 to TRBJ1-2; D remains unclear. Trimming took off 0 bases at V and 4 bases at J, with 9 bases between the two ends. This CDR3 has 14 amino acids. The germline V gene has CDR1 SNHLY and CDR2 FYNNEI. CDR3 in amino acids: CASSEALSVYGYTF. CDR3 sequence (DNA): TGTGCCAGCAGTGAAGCCCTGTCAGTCTATGGCTACACCTTC.

The rearrangement uses TRBV25-1 and TRBJ1-4; 7 nucleotides match TRBD1. Germline loops: CDR1 MGHDK, CDR2 SYGVNS. The ends lost 4 bases at V and 4 bases at J; junction bases unmatched: 3. The CDR3 consists of 14 residues. CDR3 in amino acids: CASSVGTVNEKLFF. The CDR3 bases are TGTGCCAGCAGTGTAGGGACAGTTAATGAAAAACTGTTTTTT.